This TCR beta chain was found in a study of cytomegalovirus exposure and HLA in healthy donors. Background on the study: Unique TCRs from HLA-typed donors, around 93 million of them, were held in an early data release. Study results and caveats: In most subjects, TCR beta sequences reportedly gave accurate predictions of HLA-A and HLA-B alleles.

Regarding this clone: As yet, its antigen is unknown.

The germline gives CDR1 MRHNA, CDR2 SNTAGT. The CDR3 extends over 15 amino acids. The V segment lost 5 bases and the J segment 2 bases; nucleotides outside the gene matches: 5. Primers included in the PCR were 60 Vbeta and 13 Jbeta primers. The repertoire was sequenced with immunoSEQ multiplex PCR; TCRdb's copy has only in-frame clones and lacks some. Of about 190,000 clones listed, approximately 84% are singletons. The chain carries TRBV6-4 and TRBJ2-3, with 9 bases matching TRBD2. This clonotype originated in a woman in her forties or fifties in good health and CMV-seropositive. Sequencing was carried out using PBMCs. The CDR3 nucleotides read TGTGCCAGCAGTTTACAGGGACTAGCCACAGATACGCAGTATTTT. Amino acids: CASSLQGLATDTQYF.